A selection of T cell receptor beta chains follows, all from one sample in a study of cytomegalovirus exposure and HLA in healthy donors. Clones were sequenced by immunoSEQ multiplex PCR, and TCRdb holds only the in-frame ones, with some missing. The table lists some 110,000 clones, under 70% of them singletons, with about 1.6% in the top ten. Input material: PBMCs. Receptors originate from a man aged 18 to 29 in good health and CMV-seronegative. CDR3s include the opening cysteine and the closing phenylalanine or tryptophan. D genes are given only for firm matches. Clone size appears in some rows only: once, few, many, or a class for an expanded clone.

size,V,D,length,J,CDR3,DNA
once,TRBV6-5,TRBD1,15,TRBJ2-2,CASSTGQGNTGELFF,TGTGCCAGCAGCACCGGACAGGGTAACACCGGGGAGCTGTTTTTT
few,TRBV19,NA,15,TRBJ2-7,CASSRRGGRSYEQYF,TGTGCCAGTAGCCGAAGGGGGGGCAGGTCCTACGAGCAGTACTTC
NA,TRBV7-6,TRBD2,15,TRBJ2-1,CASSLGSGSVNEQFF,TGTGCCAGCAGCTTAGGTAGCGGGAGCGTCAATGAGCAGTTCTTC
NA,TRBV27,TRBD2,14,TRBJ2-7,CASRSGGPIYEQYF,TGTGCCAGCCGCAGCGGGGGGCCTATCTACGAGCAGTACTTC
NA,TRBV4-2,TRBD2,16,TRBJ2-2,CASSRPLAGNTGELFF,TGTGCCAGCAGCCGACCCCTAGCGGGAAACACCGGGGAGCTGTTTTTT
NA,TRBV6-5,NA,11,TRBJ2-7,CASSYNGGWYF,TGTGCCAGCAGTTACAACGGGGGATGGTACTTC
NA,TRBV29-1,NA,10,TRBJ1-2,CSVGERGYTF,TGCAGCGTTGGGGAGAGGGGCTACACCTTC
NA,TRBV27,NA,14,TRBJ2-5,CASSLAGRQETQYF,TGTGCCAGCAGTTTGGCAGGGAGGCAAGAGACCCAGTACTTC
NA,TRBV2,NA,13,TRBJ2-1,CASSLRGIDEQFF,TGTGCCAGCAGTCTCCGAGGAATCGATGAGCAGTTCTTC
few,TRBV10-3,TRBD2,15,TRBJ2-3,CAALGLAGGRDTQYF,TGTGCCGCACTTGGACTAGCGGGGGGGAGGGATACGCAGTATTTT
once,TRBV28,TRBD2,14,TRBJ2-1,CASSFSGRAYEQFF,TGTGCCAGCAGTTTTAGCGGGAGGGCTTATGAGCAGTTCTTC
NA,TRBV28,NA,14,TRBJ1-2,CASSLPRASYGYTF,TGTGCCAGCAGTTTACCCCGCGCTTCCTATGGCTACACCTTC
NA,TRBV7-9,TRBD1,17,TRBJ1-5,CASSLWAGQGSNQPQHF,TGTGCCAGCAGCTTATGGGCGGGACAGGGGAGCAATCAGCCCCAGCATTTT
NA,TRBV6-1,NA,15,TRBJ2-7,CASRLLGDSLLEQYF,TGTGCCAGCAGACTATTGGGGGACTCTTTGCTTGAGCAGTACTTC
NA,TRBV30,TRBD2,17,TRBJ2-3,CAWSPGLAGGPGDTQYF,TGTGCCTGGAGTCCCGGACTAGCGGGAGGGCCGGGGGATACGCAGTATTTT
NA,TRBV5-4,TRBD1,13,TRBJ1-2,CASSKGQGYGYTF,TGTGCCAGCAGCAAGGGACAGGGCTATGGCTACACCTTC
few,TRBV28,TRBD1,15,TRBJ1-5,CASSLRTGGHRPQHF,TGTGCCAGCAGTTTACGGACAGGGGGTCACAGGCCCCAGCATTTT
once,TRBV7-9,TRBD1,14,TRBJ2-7,CASSFTDRGYEQYF,TGTGCCAGCAGCTTCACGGACAGGGGCTACGAGCAGTACTTC
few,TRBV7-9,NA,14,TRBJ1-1,CASSLFSQNTEAFF,TGTGCCAGCAGCTTATTCTCACAGAACACTGAAGCTTTCTTT
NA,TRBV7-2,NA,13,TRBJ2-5,CASSLLGLETQYF,TGTGCCAGCAGCTTACTAGGTCTCGAGACCCAGTACTTC
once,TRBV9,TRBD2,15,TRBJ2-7,CASSVGLAETYEQYF,TGTGCCAGCAGCGTAGGTCTAGCGGAGACCTACGAGCAGTACTTC
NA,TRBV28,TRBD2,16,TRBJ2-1,CASSPPGLAGVYEQFF,TGTGCCAGCAGCCCACCGGGACTAGCGGGAGTCTATGAGCAGTTCTTC
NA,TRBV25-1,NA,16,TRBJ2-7,CASRTVGLALSYEQYF,TGTGCCAGCAGGACGGTCGGGCTAGCGTTGTCCTACGAGCAGTACTTC
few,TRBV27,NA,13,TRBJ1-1,CATRQAGNTEAFF,TGTGCCACTCGACAGGCTGGAAACACTGAAGCTTTCTTT
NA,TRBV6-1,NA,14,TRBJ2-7,CASNLTPPSYEQYF,TGTGCCAGCAACTTGACACCGCCCTCCTACGAGCAGTACTTC
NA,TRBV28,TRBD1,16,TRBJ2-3,CASRSSRTGRTDTQYF,TGTGCCAGCAGGTCCTCTCGGACAGGGCGCACAGATACGCAGTATTTT
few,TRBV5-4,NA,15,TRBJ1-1,CASSREQGFFTEAFF,TGTGCCAGCAGCAGGGAACAGGGATTCTTCACTGAAGCTTTCTTT
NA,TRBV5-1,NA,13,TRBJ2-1,CASSLTSGAEQFF,TGCGCCAGCAGCCTAACGAGCGGAGCTGAGCAGTTCTTC
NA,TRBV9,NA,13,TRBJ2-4,CASSVDVANIQYF,TGTGCCAGCAGCGTAGACGTAGCGAACATTCAGTACTTC
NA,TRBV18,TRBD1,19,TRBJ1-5,CASSPTHGTGGYSNQPQHF,TGTGCCAGCTCACCGACTCACGGGACAGGTGGATATAGCAATCAGCCCCAGCATTTT